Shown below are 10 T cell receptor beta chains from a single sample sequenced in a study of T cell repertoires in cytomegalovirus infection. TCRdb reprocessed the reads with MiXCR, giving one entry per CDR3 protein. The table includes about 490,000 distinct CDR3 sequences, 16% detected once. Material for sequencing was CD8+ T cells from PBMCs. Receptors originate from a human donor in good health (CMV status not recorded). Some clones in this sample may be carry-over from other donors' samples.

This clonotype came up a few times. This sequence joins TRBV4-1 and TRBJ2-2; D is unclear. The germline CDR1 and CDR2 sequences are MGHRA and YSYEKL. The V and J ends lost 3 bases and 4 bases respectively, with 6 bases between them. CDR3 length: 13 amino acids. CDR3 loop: CASSQTVTGELFF. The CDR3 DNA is TGCGCCAGCAGCCAGACTGTCACCGGGGAGCTGTTTTTT.

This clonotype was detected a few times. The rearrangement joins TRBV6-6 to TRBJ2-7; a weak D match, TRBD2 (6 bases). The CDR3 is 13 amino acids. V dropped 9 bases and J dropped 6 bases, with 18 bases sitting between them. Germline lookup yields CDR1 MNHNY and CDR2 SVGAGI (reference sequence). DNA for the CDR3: TGTGCCAGTCTCGAAGGAGGGGTAGGCGAGCAGTACTTC. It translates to CASLEGGVGEQYF.

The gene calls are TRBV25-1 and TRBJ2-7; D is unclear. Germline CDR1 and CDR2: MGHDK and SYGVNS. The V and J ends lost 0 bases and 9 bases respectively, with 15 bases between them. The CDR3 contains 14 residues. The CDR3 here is CASSEYNPTVGQYF. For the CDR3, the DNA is TGTGCCAGCAGTGAATATAACCCAACAGTCGGGCAGTACTTC.

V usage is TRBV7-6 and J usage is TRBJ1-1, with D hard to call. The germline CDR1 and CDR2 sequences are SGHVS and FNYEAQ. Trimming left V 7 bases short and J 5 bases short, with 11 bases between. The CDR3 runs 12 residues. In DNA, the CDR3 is TGTGCCAGCACTGACAAGAAAACTGAAGCTTTCTTT. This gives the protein CASTDKKTEAFF.

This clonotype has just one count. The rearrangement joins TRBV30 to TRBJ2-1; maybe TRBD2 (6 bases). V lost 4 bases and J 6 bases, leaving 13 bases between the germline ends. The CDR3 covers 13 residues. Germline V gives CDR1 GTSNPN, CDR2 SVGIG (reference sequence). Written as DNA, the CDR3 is TGTGCCTGGAAGGACGGGAGCCCCAATGAGCAGTTCTTC. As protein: CAWKDGSPNEQFF.

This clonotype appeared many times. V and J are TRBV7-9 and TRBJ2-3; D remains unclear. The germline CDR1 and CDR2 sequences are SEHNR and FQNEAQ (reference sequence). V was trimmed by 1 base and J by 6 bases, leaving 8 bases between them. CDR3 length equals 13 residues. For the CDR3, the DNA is TGTGCCAGCAGCTTAGAGGTGTTGGATACGCAGTATTTT. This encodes CASSLEVLDTQYF.

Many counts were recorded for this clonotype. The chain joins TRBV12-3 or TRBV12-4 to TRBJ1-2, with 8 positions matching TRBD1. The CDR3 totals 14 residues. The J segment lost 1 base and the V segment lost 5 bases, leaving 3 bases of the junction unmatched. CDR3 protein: CASSRTGLNYGYTF. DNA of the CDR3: TGTGCCAGCAGTCGGACAGGGCTTAACTATGGCTACACCTTC.

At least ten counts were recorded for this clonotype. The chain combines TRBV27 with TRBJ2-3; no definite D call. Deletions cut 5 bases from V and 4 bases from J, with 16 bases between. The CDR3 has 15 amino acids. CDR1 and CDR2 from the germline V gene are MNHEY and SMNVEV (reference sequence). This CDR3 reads CASSPATPRPDTQYF. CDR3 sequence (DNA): TGTGCCAGCAGTCCGGCTACTCCCCGGCCAGATACGCAGTATTTT.

The CDR3: CASSSSTGGEGEKLFF. DNA for the CDR3: TGTGCCAGCAGCTCGTCAACAGGGGGCGAGGGTGAAAAACTGTTTTTT. This sequence joins TRBV11-2 and TRBJ1-4; TRBD1 matches 9 bases. Germline V gene sequence: CDR1 SGHAT, CDR2 FQNNGV. Germline trimming cut 4 bases from V and 7 bases from J; bases unmatched to any gene: 10. The CDR3 runs to 16 residues.

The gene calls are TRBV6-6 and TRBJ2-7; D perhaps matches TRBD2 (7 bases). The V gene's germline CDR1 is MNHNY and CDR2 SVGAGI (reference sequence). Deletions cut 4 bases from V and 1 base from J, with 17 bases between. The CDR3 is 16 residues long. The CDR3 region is CASSFSTEGGSYEQYF. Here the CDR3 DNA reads TGTGCCAGCAGTTTCTCGACCGAGGGGGGGTCCTACGAGCAGTACTTC.